One sample yielded the 13 T cell receptor beta chains listed below, sequenced in a study of T-cell memory formation after mild COVID-19. One entry per CDR3 protein, called by TCRdb with MiXCR from the 5' RACE reads. The data contain 15,000 or so distinct CDR3 sequences, about a quarter of them singletons. Material: PBMCs or a T cell subset sorted from them (not recorded which). Receptor source: a man aged 18 to 35 who had mild COVID-19 (a few samples of this study predate the infection). Cell type and time point are not known.

A few counts support this clonotype. This chain connects TRBV5-1 to TRBJ2-6; D may match TRBD1 or TRBD2 (5 bases each). This CDR3 is 18 amino acids long. Germline V gene lookup returns CDR1 SGHRS and CDR2 YFSETQ. V was trimmed by 0 bases and J by 4 bases, leaving 17 bases between them. This chain's CDR3 is CASSLGRGLSAGANVLTF. Here the CDR3 DNA reads TGCGCCAGCAGCTTGGGTCGGGGCCTCTCCGCGGGGGCCAACGTCCTGACTTTC.

The chain combines TRBV10-3 with TRBJ2-1, with TRBD2 as a possible D gene (7 bases). The V end was cut by 8 bases, the J end by 7 bases, with 15 bases between. The CDR3 runs to 13 residues. Looked up from germline, CDR1 is ENHRY and CDR2 is SYGVKD. The CDR3 sequence: CAIREGGENEQFF. The CDR3 nucleotides read TGTGCCATCCGAGAGGGGGGGGAGAATGAGCAGTTCTTC.

The count of this clonotype is one. This rearrangement joins TRBV4-1 to TRBJ2-2; D may be TRBD2 (6 bases). Trimming took 0 bases from V and 6 from J, leaving 11 bases between them. This CDR3 is built from 15 residues. The germline CDR1 and CDR2 sequences are MGHRA and YSYEKL. The CDR3 nucleotides read TGCGCCAGCAGCCAAGATCCTGGGGGGTCCGGGGAGCTGTTTTTT. It specifies CASSQDPGGSGELFF.

The chain carries TRBV27 and TRBJ1-1, with 9 positions matching TRBD1. This CDR3 spans 15 amino acids. Germline CDR1 is MNHEY and CDR2 is SMNVEV (reference sequence). The V gene end was trimmed by 4 bases and the J gene end by 3 bases; junction bases not matched to a gene: 6. For the CDR3, the DNA is TGTGCCAGCAGTTGGGGACAGGGCTGGGACACTGAAGCTTTCTTT. Its protein product is CASSWGQGWDTEAFF.

The table lists this clonotype with many counts. The chain links TRBV4-3 to TRBJ2-3, with 13 bases lining up with TRBD2. This CDR3 is 16 amino acids long. The germline CDR1 and CDR2 sequences are LGHNA and YSLEER. After removal of 8 bases from V and 9 bases from J, the junction contained 14 bases not matched to a gene. The CDR3 coding sequence is TGCGCCAGCGGACGAACTAGCGGGGGGGGACTTGGCACGCAGTATTTT. Its translation is CASGRTSGGGLGTQYF.

The V gene is TRBV29-1, the J gene TRBJ1-2; D gene uncertain. Germline V gene lookup returns CDR1 SQVTM and CDR2 ANQGSEA. V lost 5 bases and J 1 base, leaving 8 bases between the germline ends. The CDR3 runs 12 residues. The CDR3 loop reads CSVLDGNYGYTF. The CDR3 nucleotides are TGCAGCGTTTTGGACGGTAACTATGGCTACACCTTC.

This clonotype turned up a few times. The rearrangement joins TRBV6-2 or TRBV6-3 to TRBJ2-2, with TRBD2 as a possible D gene (6 bases). In germline, CDR1 is MNHEY, CDR2 SVGEGT. The CDR3 runs to 15 residues. The germline V and J ends were trimmed by 2 bases and 1 base, with 8 bases remaining between them. The CDR3 coding sequence is TGTGCCAGCAGTTACCCGGGAGTGAACACCGGGGAGCTGTTTTTT. This encodes CASSYPGVNTGELFF.

This clonotype was detected ten times or more. The J gene is TRBJ1-1, the V gene TRBV10-2, with 8 bases that match TRBD1. V lost 7 bases to trimming and J lost 5 bases; unmatched junction nucleotides: 6. Germline V gene sequence: CDR1 WSHSY, CDR2 SAAADI. The CDR3 loop spans 13 amino acids. The CDR3 DNA is TGCGCCAGCAACAGGGGGGGATGGACTGAAGCTTTCTTT. It translates to CASNRGGWTEAFF.

This clonotype was seen many times. The chain recombines TRBV12-3 or TRBV12-4 with TRBJ1-1; D not certain. This CDR3 region has 13 residues. V was shortened by 6 bases and J by 1 base, with 9 bases between the two germline ends. For the CDR3, the DNA is TGTGCCAGCAGCATTTTTAGGAACACTGAAGCTTTCTTT. It is translated as CASSIFRNTEAFF.

This clonotype has ten or more counts. The gene calls are TRBV9 and TRBJ2-1; TRBD2 matches at 9 bases. CDR1 and CDR2 (germline): SGDLS, YYNGEE. After removal of 2 bases from V and 0 bases from J, the junction contained 3 bases not matched to a gene. The CDR3 runs to 16 residues. The CDR3 here is CASSVIAGVSYNEQFF. The CDR3 nucleotides read TGTGCCAGCAGCGTGATAGCGGGGGTCTCCTACAATGAGCAGTTCTTC.

This clonotype was recorded at least ten times. The chain couples TRBV7-9 to TRBJ2-5, with D unclear. The V gene's germline CDR1 is SEHNR and CDR2 FQNEAQ (reference sequence). The CDR3 covers 14 residues. V dropped 1 base and J dropped 5 bases, with 11 bases sitting between them. CDR3 protein: CASSLGWSSETQYF. CDR3 nucleotide sequence: TGTGCCAGCAGCTTAGGTTGGTCATCGGAGACCCAGTACTTC.

This clonotype was seen a handful of times. The chain joins TRBV27 to TRBJ2-7; 10 bases are shared with TRBD2. This CDR3 contains 14 residues. The germline CDR1 and CDR2 sequences are MNHEY and SMNVEV (reference sequence). V was clipped by 5 bases and J by 4 bases; unmatched bases: 5. The CDR3 loop is CASSLGLAVYEQYF. The CDR3 DNA is TGTGCCAGCAGTCTCGGACTAGCGGTATACGAGCAGTACTTC.

V and J are TRBV6-6 and TRBJ2-7, with 8 bases lining up with TRBD1. The V and J ends lost 7 bases and 6 bases, in that order; junction bases with no gene match: 8. Germline V gene sequence: CDR1 MNHNY, CDR2 SVGAGI (reference sequence). The CDR3 length is 13 residues. CDR3 amino acids: CASKGQALLEQYF. CDR3 DNA: TGTGCCAGCAAGGGACAGGCCCTCCTCGAGCAGTACTTC.